This is a list of T cell receptor beta chains from one sample in a study of control samples from healthy donors and cancer patients. Method: immunoSEQ multiplex PCR; TCRdb's copy keeps in-frame clones and lacks some. Found here are roughly 89,000 clones, 90% to 95% of them singletons; the top ten hold approximately 15%. Input material: blood. The receptors come from a man between 50 and 59 years old in good health. The CDR3 runs from the conserved cysteine through the conserved F or W. The D gene is left open where the match is weak. Not all rows give a size; the values are once, few, many and, for expanded clones, a class.

size	V	D	J	CDR3	DNA
.	TRBV7-9	TRBD1	TRBJ2-5	CASSLGLGQGAGETQYF	TGTGCCAGCAGCTTAGGGCTTGGACAGGGGGCCGGCGAGACCCAGTACTTC
.	TRBV12-5	.	TRBJ1-1	CASGTQGTNTEAFF	TGTGCTAGTGGTACCCAGGGCACGAACACTGAAGCTTTCTTT
.	TRBV25-1	.	TRBJ1-1	CASMRDLLTEAFF	TGTGCCAGCATGAGGGACCTACTAACTGAAGCTTTCTTT
.	TRBV4-1	TRBD1	TRBJ1-6	CASSQTRTGNSPLHF	TGCGCCAGCAGCCAAACCAGGACAGGGAATTCACCCCTCCACTTT
.	TRBV27	.	TRBJ1-5	CASSPLSNQPQHF	TGTGCCAGCAGTCCTTTGAGCAATCAGCCCCAGCATTTT
.	TRBV12-3/TRBV12-4	.	TRBJ1-2	CASSQLRIYGYTF	TGTGCCAGCAGTCAGCTCCGGATCTATGGCTACACCTTC
.	TRBV7-8	.	TRBJ1-5	CASSLSRTVSNQPQHF	TGTGCCAGCAGCTTATCAAGGACTGTTAGCAATCAGCCCCAGCATTTT
.	TRBV9	.	TRBJ2-7	CASSVDEQSRSYEQYF	TGTGCCAGCAGCGTAGACGAACAAAGCCGATCTTACGAGCAGTACTTC
.	TRBV5-1	TRBD1	TRBJ1-1	CASSNPGQAYRRTEAFF	TGCGCCAGCAGCAATCCGGGACAGGCATATAGAAGGACTGAAGCTTTCTTT
.	TRBV7-7	TRBD1	TRBJ2-7	CASSSRQGKSSYEQYF	TGTGCCAGCAGCTCACGACAGGGGAAGAGCTCCTACGAGCAGTACTTC
.	TRBV19	TRBD2	TRBJ2-5	CASSYSGVQTQYF	TGTGCCAGTAGTTATAGCGGGGTGCAGACCCAGTACTTC
few	TRBV5-1	TRBD2	TRBJ2-3	CASQESGGPTDTQYF	TGCGCCAGCCAAGAAAGCGGGGGCCCCACAGATACGCAGTATTTT
.	TRBV10-3	TRBD1	TRBJ1-1	CAIGTGLRFGAFF	TGTGCCATCGGGACAGGGCTGCGATTCGGAGCTTTCTTT
.	TRBV19	TRBD1	TRBJ1-1	CASSRGTGRTEAFF	TGTGCCAGTAGTAGGGGGACAGGACGGACTGAAGCTTTCTTT
.	TRBV14	.	TRBJ2-1	CASSSRGGDYNEQFF	TGTGCCAGCAGCTCTAGGGGCGGAGACTACAATGAGCAGTTCTTC
.	TRBV18	.	TRBJ1-1	CASSPPLRGRGTEAFF	TGTGCCAGCTCGCCCCCCTTACGAGGAAGGGGGACTGAAGCTTTCTTT
.	TRBV30	TRBD1	TRBJ1-6	CAWRLTGSSYNSPLHF	TGTGCCTGGAGGCTGACAGGGAGCTCCTATAATTCACCCCTCCACTTT
.	TRBV6-1	TRBD1	TRBJ1-2	CASSEDRGLLFYGYTF	TGTGCCAGCAGTGAAGACAGGGGCCTACTCTTCTATGGCTACACCTTC
.	TRBV4-3	.	TRBJ2-1	CASSQEIQGNEQFF	TGCGCCAGCAGCCAAGAAATCCAGGGCAATGAGCAGTTCTTC
.	TRBV24-1	.	TRBJ1-5	CATSSDGHDMAQHF	TGTGCCACCAGCTCGGACGGACACGATATGGCCCAGCATTTT
.	TRBV7-9	.	TRBJ1-1	CASIQTAGNTEAFF	TGTGCCAGCATACAGACTGCTGGGAACACTGAAGCTTTCTTT
few	TRBV5-6	.	TRBJ1-5	CASSLAARFANQPQHF	TGTGCCAGCAGCTTGGCGGCCCGGTTCGCCAATCAGCCCCAGCATTTT
.	TRBV7-2	.	TRBJ1-1	CASSNLGTEAFF	TGTGCCAGCAGTAACCTCGGCACTGAAGCTTTCTTT
.	TRBV7-9	.	TRBJ2-7	CASSVGGPREQYF	TGTGCCAGCAGCGTTGGGGGGCCGAGGGAGCAGTACTTC
.	TRBV5-1	.	TRBJ2-7	CASSPGPRNEQYF	TGCGCCAGCAGCCCGGGGCCCCGCAACGAGCAGTACTTC
few	TRBV6-1	.	TRBJ1-6	CASSEFPMGADSPLHF	TGTGCCAGCAGTGAATTCCCAATGGGGGCTGATTCACCCCTCCACTTT
.	TRBV10-3	TRBD2	TRBJ2-1	CAIRDLGGGNSEQFF	TGTGCCATCAGGGACCTTGGCGGGGGGAATAGTGAGCAGTTCTTC
once	TRBV3-1/TRBV3-2	.	TRBJ1-2	CASSPDGSYGYTF	TGTGCCAGCAGTCCGGACGGGTCCTATGGCTACACCTTC
.	TRBV12-5	.	TRBJ1-2	CASGLVPQGVNHGYTF	TGTGCTAGTGGTTTGGTACCCCAGGGAGTCAACCATGGCTACACCTTC
.	TRBV10-3	TRBD1	TRBJ2-1	CAIGTVAYNEQFF	TGTGCCATCGGGACAGTCGCCTACAATGAGCAGTTCTTC
.	TRBV27	.	TRBJ1-1	CASRWDLNTEAFF	TGTGCCAGCAGGTGGGACCTGAACACTGAAGCTTTCTTT
.	TRBV11-2	TRBD1	TRBJ1-1	CASSLMGQGASEAFF	TGTGCCAGCAGCTTAATGGGACAGGGGGCTAGTGAAGCTTTCTTT
.	TRBV5-1	.	TRBJ1-4	CASSARGPRGTNEKLFF	TGCGCCAGCAGCGCCAGGGGCCCTAGGGGAACTAATGAAAAACTGTTTTTT
.	TRBV5-4	.	TRBJ1-2	CASSLQDTYGYTF	TGTGCCAGCAGCCTACAGGACACCTATGGCTACACCTTC
.	TRBV10-2	.	TRBJ1-1	CASSAPKDSAGEAFF	TGCGCCAGCAGTGCCCCTAAGGACAGCGCTGGTGAGGCTTTCTTT
.	TRBV4-3	TRBD1	TRBJ2-1	CASSHLTGDNEQFF	TGCGCCAGCAGCCATCTTACAGGGGATAATGAGCAGTTCTTC
.	TRBV25-1	.	TRBJ2-6	CASSERGIGANVLTF	TGTGCCAGCAGTGAGAGGGGGATAGGGGCCAACGTCCTGACTTTC
.	TRBV10-3	.	TRBJ1-1	CATQSPNTEAFF	TGTGCCACCCAGAGTCCGAACACTGAAGCTTTCTTT
.	TRBV11-1	.	TRBJ2-1	CASSLGARAPYNEQFF	TGTGCCAGCAGCTTAGGGGCCCGGGCCCCCTACAATGAGCAGTTCTTC
.	TRBV24-1	.	TRBJ1-1	CATSDSNTEAFF	TGTGCCACCAGTGATTCTAACACTGAAGCTTTCTTT
.	TRBV5-1	TRBD1	TRBJ2-3	CASSSLGRGTGYTDTQYF	TGCGCCAGCAGCTCCCTCGGTCGTGGGACAGGTTACACAGATACGCAGTATTTT
.	TRBV12-3/TRBV12-4	.	TRBJ1-1	CASSLFNTEAFF	TGTGCCAGCAGTTTGTTTAACACTGAAGCTTTCTTT